The 14 T cell receptor beta chains reported below all come from one sample, sequenced in a study of regulatory T cells in long-lasting Graves disease. Time point meaning: newly diagnosed GD, antithyroid drugs for less than 3 months. There was RNA extracted from PBMCs, and the TCR library was made from it. Arm-PCR of CDR3 regions and iRepertoire HTBI primers were used to build TCR beta libraries. Each CDR3 protein gets one entry after TCRdb re-called the multiplex PCR reads with MiXCR. The sample has roughly 400,000 distinct CDR3 sequences, 15% to 20% seen once. This same sample was also part of a study on T cells in Graves' hyperthyroidism and ophthalmopathy.

Sequenced material: peripheral blood mononuclear cells (PBMCs), taken at new diagnosis, from a patient treated with antithyroid drugs. These TCRs come from a young woman with Graves disease.

This clonotype was found many times. In nucleotides, the CDR3 is TGTGCCAGCAGTTGGGGAACGGGAGACAATGAGCAGTTCTTC. Translating gives CASSWGTGDNEQFF. The rearrangement joins TRBV6-5 to TRBJ2-1; tentatively, D is TRBD2 (6 bases). This CDR3 is built from 14 residues. CDR1 MNHEY and CDR2 SVGAGI come from the germline V gene. Trimming stripped 4 bases from V and 5 bases from J, with 12 bases between.

This clonotype has ten or more counts. The chain carries TRBV30 and TRBJ1-1; D unresolved. The CDR3 covers 12 residues. V was shortened by 3 bases and J by 2 bases, with 7 bases between the two germline ends. From germline, CDR1 is GTSNPN and CDR2 SVGIG (reference sequence). In nucleotides, the CDR3 is TGTGCCTGGAGGGAGTTTAACACTGAAGCTTTCTTT. Translation: CAWREFNTEAFF.

This clonotype was seen a handful of times. The chain joins TRBV15 to TRBJ1-2, with 7 bases fitting TRBD1. CDR1 and CDR2 from the germline V gene are LNHNV and YYDKDF (reference sequence). The CDR3 consists of 18 residues. The junction had 17 bases not matched to a gene; V was cut back by 5 bases and J by 2 bases. The CDR3 sequence is CATSDYRQKGQANYGYTF. The CDR3 DNA follows: TGTGCCACCAGCGATTACCGGCAAAAAGGACAGGCCAACTATGGCTACACCTTC.

The V and J genes are TRBV2 and TRBJ2-3, with D tentatively TRBD1 or TRBD2 (5 bases each). This CDR3 region has 14 residues. CDR1 SNHLY and CDR2 FYNNEI come from the germline V gene. Trimming left V 7 bases short and J 4 bases short, with 15 bases between. CDR3 nucleotides: TGTGCCAGCAATCCTAGCAGGGTTGCAGATACGCAGTATTTT. It is translated as CASNPSRVADTQYF.

V usage is TRBV3-1 and J usage is TRBJ2-5, with 9 nucleotides matching TRBD2. From germline, CDR1 is LGHDT and CDR2 YNNKEL (reference sequence). There are 16 residues in the CDR3. With V trimmed by 3 bases and J by 1 base, 6 bases remained unmatched. CDR3 sequence reads: CASSHGTSLAQETQYF. Here the CDR3 DNA reads TGTGCCAGCAGCCATGGGACTAGCCTTGCCCAAGAGACCCAGTACTTC.

This clonotype showed up many times. The chain is built from TRBV11-2 and TRBJ2-1; 8 nucleotides line up with TRBD2. This CDR3 comprises 17 residues. Losses at the gene ends were 3 bases for V and 6 bases for J; bases not matched to a gene: 13. CDR1 and CDR2 from the germline V gene are SGHAT and FQNNGV. The CDR3 DNA sequence: TGTGCCAGCAGCTTCCAAGGACTAGCCCGGCTGCGCAATGAGCAGTTCTTC. Its protein product is CASSFQGLARLRNEQFF.

In this sample, this clonotype turned up many times. V and J are TRBV20-1 and TRBJ2-7, with 8 bases aligning to TRBD2. V was clipped by 0 bases and J by 0 bases; unmatched bases: 7. Germline V CDR1 and CDR2: DFQATT, SNEGSKA (reference sequence). The CDR3 runs 16 residues. CDR3 coding DNA: TGCAGTGCTAGAGATGGGGAACTAGCGGACTCCTACGAGCAGTACTTC. It is translated as CSARDGELADSYEQYF.

This chain connects TRBV28 to TRBJ1-1; no definite D call. The CDR3 has 13 amino acids. Germline values: CDR1 MDHEN, CDR2 SYDVKM. V lost 3 bases to trimming and J lost 1 base, with 6 bases between them. CDR3 in DNA: TGTGCCAGCAGTTTCAACCCGAACACTGAAGCTTTCTTT. It translates to CASSFNPNTEAFF.

This chain joins TRBV7-3 and TRBJ2-2, with 9 bases matching TRBD2. From germline, CDR1 is SGHTA and CDR2 FQGTGA. V was clipped by 1 base and J by 6 bases; unmatched bases: 3. There are 15 residues in the CDR3. Here the CDR3 reads CASSLKAGGSGELFF. CDR3 DNA sequence: TGTGCCAGCAGCTTAAAGGCGGGGGGGTCCGGGGAGCTGTTTTTT.

About this clonotype: This may be a read error, as it is one base from a much larger clone. In this CDR3 the conserved last residue, phenylalanine or tryptophan, is missing, so a read error is likely. This chain uses TRBV7-6 with TRBJ2-1, with D perhaps matching TRBD2 (5 bases). The CDR3 covers 14 residues. Germline CDR1 and CDR2: SGHVS and FNYEAQ. Trimming shortened V by 1 base and J by 9 bases, and 13 bases separated the two germline ends. The CDR3 DNA sequence: TGTGCCAGCAGCTTAGAGGTCTCACGGGGTGAGCAGTTCCTC. Translating it yields CASSLEVSRGEQFL.

This clonotype was picked up many times. V is TRBV29-1 and J is TRBJ2-1, with D unresolved. This CDR3 region has 14 residues. Germline values: CDR1 SQVTM, CDR2 ANQGSEA. V lost 4 bases to trimming and J lost 4 bases, with 14 bases between them. The CDR3 region has the DNA TGCAGCGTTGGAGAGGCCTGGGGATACAATGAGCAGTTCTTC. It yields the protein CSVGEAWGYNEQFF.

This clonotype was recorded at least ten times. This chain uses TRBV6-2 or TRBV6-3 with TRBJ2-1; tentative D call: TRBD1 (6 bases). The germline V gene encodes CDR1 MNHEY and CDR2 SVGEGT. V lost 2 bases, J lost 8 bases, and 19 bases lay in between. This CDR3 has 16 amino acids. CDR3 protein: CASSYDHRDEGHEQFF. The CDR3 DNA is TGTGCCAGCAGTTACGACCACAGGGACGAGGGCCATGAGCAGTTCTTC.

The J gene is TRBJ2-1, the V gene TRBV20-1; 14 nucleotides align to TRBD2. V lost 6 bases and J lost 6; bases outside the gene matches: 4. CDR1 is DFQATT, CDR2 SNEGSKA, per germline (reference sequence). The CDR3 has 14 amino acids. CDR3: CSAGLAGEPNEQFF. DNA of the CDR3: TGCAGTGCGGGACTAGCGGGAGAACCCAATGAGCAGTTCTTC.

This clonotype has just a few counts. The chain employs TRBV7-9 and TRBJ2-1, with D perhaps TRBD2 (11 bases). The germline V gene encodes CDR1 SEHNR and CDR2 FQNEAQ (reference sequence). V dropped 4 bases and J dropped 7 bases, with 20 bases sitting between them. The CDR3 length is 16 residues. The CDR3 sequence: CASSSTSGTGENEQFF. CDR3 DNA: TGTGCCAGCAGCTCGACTAGCGGGACAGGGGAGAATGAGCAGTTCTTC.